Reported below is one T cell receptor beta chain. Between the trimmed V and J ends, which lost 4 bases and 4 bases, there was a span of 13 bases. Germline V gene data show CDR1 as SQVTM and CDR2 as ANQGSEA. CDR3 length: 13 amino acids. The data were produced by immunoSEQ multiplex PCR, yet TCRdb's version contains in-frame clones alone and is incomplete. This sample yields around 30,000 clones, of which approximately 92% are seen a single time; around 4.1% belongs to the top ten. The source of the sample is a study of technical replicates of blood from a handful of donors. The chain carries TRBV29-1 and TRBJ1-2; D is undetermined. This TCR was sampled from a human donor in good health. Some clones in this sample may be carry-over from other donors' samples. Source material: PBMCs. CDR3 nucleotides: TGCAGCGTTGGTCCACTAGGGAGCTATGGCTACACCTTC. Translating gives CSVGPLGSYGYTF.